The clone carrying this T cell receptor beta chain was seen many times. Antigen specificity is unknown. TCRdb re-derived calls from the 5' RACE reads in MiXCR, one entry per CDR3 protein. The data show about 36,000 distinct CDR3 sequences, about 6% seen once. V lost 6 bases, J lost 4 bases, and 18 bases lay in between. The CDR3 spans 15 residues. Germline CDR1 and CDR2: MNHNS and SASEGT. These data are taken from a study of CD8 T cells in ankylosing spondylitis. Findings and caveats of the study: Earlier authors reported some of these motif variants in reactive arthritis synovial fluid and blood. Disease-linked clones reportedly concentrated significantly in matched ankylosing spondylitis synovial fluid. CD8+ cells made up the disease-linked clones, which were relatively rare in peripheral blood. The study identified a TCR beta motif of under 10 highly homologous variants that appeared characteristic of ankylosing spondylitis blood.

This chain connects TRBV6-1 to TRBJ2-5; D gene ambiguous. The sequenced material came from blood, either unsorted or a sorted T cell fraction (not recorded which). The source is a male donor with ankylosing spondylitis or in good health (not recorded which). CDR3 sequence (DNA): TGTGCCAGCAGATCTGATCCATGGGTGAGAGAGACCCAGTACTTC. Protein: CASRSDPWVRETQYF.